The subject of this entry is one T cell receptor (beta chain). With 2 bases clipped from V and 2 bases from J, the junction kept 2 bases outside the gene matches. The CDR3 has 15 amino acids. CDR1 is SGHNT and CDR2 is YYREEE in the germline V gene (reference sequence). Here immunoSEQ multiplex PCR was the method, and the copy in TCRdb shows in-frame clones only, minus some. The sample includes some 50,000 clones, more than 80% of them seen just once. The source of the sample is a study of blood T cell repertoires in COVID-19. V and J are TRBV5-4 and TRBJ2-3; TRBD1 matches 10 bases. The sequence derives from a man aged 70-80 years with active COVID-19. Sequenced: peripheral blood. CDR3 DNA: TGTGCCAGCAGCTTCGGGACAGGGGCCACAGATACGCAGTATTTT. Its protein product is CASSFGTGATDTQYF.